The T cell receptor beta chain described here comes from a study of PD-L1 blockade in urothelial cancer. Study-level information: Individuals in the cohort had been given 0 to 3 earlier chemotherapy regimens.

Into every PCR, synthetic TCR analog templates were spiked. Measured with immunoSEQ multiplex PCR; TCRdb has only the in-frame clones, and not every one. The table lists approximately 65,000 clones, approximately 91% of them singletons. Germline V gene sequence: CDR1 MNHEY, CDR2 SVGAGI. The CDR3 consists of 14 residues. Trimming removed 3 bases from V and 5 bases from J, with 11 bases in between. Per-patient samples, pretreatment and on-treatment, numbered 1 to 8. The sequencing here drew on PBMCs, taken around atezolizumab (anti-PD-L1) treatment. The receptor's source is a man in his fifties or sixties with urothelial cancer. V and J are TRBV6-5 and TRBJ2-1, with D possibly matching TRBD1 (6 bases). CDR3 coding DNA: TGTGCCAGCAGTTATGGTAGACAGGACAATGAGCAGTTCTTC. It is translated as CASSYGRQDNEQFF.